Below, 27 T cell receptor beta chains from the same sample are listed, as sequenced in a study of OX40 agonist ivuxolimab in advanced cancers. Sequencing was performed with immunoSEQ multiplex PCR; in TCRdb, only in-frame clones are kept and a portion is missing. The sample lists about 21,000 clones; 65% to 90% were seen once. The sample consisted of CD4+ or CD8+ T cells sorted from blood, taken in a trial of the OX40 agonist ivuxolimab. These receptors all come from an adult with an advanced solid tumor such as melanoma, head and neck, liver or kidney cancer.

CDR3 loop: CSVGENTDTQYF. As DNA, the CDR3 is TGCAGCGTTGGCGAGAACACAGATACGCAGTATTTT. V gene TRBV29-1 combines with J gene TRBJ2-3; D uncertain. Trimming cost V 4 bases and J 2 bases, with 7 bases left between them. CDR3 length equals 12 residues. Germline loops: CDR1 SQVTM, CDR2 ANQGSEA.

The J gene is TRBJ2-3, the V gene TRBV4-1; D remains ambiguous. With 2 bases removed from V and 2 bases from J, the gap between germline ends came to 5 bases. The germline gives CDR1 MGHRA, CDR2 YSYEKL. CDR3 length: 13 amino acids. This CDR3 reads CASSQLDTDTQYF. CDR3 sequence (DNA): TGCGCCAGCAGCCAATTGGACACAGATACGCAGTATTTT.

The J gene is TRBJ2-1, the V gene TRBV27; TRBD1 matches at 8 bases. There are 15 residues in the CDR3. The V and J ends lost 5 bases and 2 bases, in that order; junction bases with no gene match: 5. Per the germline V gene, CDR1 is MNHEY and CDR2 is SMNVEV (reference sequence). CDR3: CASSPGQGTYNEQFF. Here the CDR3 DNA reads TGTGCCAGCAGTCCCGGACAGGGCACCTACAATGAGCAGTTCTTC.

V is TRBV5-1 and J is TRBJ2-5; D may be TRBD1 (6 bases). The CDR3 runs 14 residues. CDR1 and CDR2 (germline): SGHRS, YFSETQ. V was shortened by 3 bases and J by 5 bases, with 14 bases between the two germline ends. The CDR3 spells CASSSQGGGETQYF. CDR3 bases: TGCGCCAGCAGCTCACAGGGCGGTGGGGAGACCCAGTACTTC.

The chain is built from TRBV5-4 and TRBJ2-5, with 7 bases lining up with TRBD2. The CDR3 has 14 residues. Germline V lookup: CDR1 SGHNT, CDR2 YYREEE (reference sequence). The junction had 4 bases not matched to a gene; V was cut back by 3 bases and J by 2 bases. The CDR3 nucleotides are TGTGCCAGCAGCTGGGGGGGGATACAAGAGACCCAGTACTTC. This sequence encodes CASSWGGIQETQYF.

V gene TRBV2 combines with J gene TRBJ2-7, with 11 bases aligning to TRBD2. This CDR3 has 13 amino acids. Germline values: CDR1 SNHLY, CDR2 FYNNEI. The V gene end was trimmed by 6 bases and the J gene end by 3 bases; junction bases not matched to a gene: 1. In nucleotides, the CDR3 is TGTGCCAGCAGGACTAGCGGGATCTACGAGCAGTACTTC. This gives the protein CASRTSGIYEQYF.

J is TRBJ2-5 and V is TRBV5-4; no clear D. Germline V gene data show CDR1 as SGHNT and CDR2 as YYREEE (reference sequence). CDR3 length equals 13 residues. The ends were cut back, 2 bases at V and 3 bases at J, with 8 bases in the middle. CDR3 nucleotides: TGTGCCAGCAGCTTTTTGGAAAAAGAGACCCAGTACTTC. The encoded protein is CASSFLEKETQYF.

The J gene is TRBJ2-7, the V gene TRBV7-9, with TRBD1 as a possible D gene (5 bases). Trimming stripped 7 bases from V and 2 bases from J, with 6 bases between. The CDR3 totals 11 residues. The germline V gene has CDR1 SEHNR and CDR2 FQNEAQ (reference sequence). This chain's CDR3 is CASTDTYEQYF. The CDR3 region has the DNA TGTGCCAGCACGGACACCTACGAGCAGTACTTC.

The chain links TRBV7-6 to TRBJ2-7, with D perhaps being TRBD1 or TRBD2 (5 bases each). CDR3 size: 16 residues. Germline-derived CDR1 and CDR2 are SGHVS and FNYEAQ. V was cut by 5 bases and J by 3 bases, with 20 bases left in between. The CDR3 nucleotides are TGTGCCAGCAGCCCAGCTTGGGGCGGGTCCCTCTACGAGCAGTACTTC. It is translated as CASSPAWGGSLYEQYF.

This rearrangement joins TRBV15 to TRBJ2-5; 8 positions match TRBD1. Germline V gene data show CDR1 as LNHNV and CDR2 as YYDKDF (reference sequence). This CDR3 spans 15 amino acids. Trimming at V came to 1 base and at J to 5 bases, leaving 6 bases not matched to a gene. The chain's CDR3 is CATSRAGQGKETQYF. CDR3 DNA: TGTGCCACCAGCAGAGCCGGACAGGGCAAGGAGACCCAGTACTTC.

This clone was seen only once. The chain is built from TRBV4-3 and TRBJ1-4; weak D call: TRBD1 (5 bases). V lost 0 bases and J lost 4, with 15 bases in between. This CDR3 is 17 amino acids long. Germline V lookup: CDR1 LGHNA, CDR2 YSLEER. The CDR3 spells CASSQDAVGAHNEKLFF. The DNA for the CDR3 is TGCGCCAGCAGCCAAGATGCGGTCGGGGCCCATAATGAAAAACTGTTTTTT.

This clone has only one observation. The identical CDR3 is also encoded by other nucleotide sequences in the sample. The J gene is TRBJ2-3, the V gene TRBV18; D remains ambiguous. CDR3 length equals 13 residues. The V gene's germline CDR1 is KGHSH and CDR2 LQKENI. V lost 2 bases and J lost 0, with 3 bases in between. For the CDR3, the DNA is TGTGCCAGCTCACCAGCTAGCACAGATACGCAGTATTTT. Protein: CASSPASTDTQYF.

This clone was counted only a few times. CDR3 in amino acids: CASNPGQGATIQYF. CDR3 bases: TGTGCCAGCAATCCGGGACAGGGGGCAACCATTCAGTACTTC. The chain uses TRBV6-1 and TRBJ2-4, with 12 bases matching TRBD1. V was pared by 7 bases and J by 9 bases, with 7 bases of the junction left unmatched. The CDR3 length is 14 residues. Germline lookup yields CDR1 MNHNS and CDR2 SASEGT.

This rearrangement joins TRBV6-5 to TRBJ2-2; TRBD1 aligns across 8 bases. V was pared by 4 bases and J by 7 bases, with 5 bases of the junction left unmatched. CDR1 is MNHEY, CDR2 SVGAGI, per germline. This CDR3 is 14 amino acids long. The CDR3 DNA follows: TGTGCCAGCAGTTTATTACAGGGGGGCGGGGAGCTGTTTTTT. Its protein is CASSLLQGGGELFF.

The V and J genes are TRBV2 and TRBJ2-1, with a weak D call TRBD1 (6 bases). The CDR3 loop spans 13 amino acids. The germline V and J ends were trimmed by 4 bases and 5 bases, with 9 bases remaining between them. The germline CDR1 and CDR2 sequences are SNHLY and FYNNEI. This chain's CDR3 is CASSVDRNNEQFF. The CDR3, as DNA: TGTGCCAGCAGTGTGGACAGAAACAATGAGCAGTTCTTC. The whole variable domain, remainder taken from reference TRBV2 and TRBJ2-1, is EPEVTQTPSHQVTQMGQEVILRCVPISNHLYFYWYRQILGQKVEFLVSFYNNEISEKSEIFDDQFSVERPDGSNFTLKIRSTKLEDSAMYFCASSVDRNNEQFFGPGTRLTVL.

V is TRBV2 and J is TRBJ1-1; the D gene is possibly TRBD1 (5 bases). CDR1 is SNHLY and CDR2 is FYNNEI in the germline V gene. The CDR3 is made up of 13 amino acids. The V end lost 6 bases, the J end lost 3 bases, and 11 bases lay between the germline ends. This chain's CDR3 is CASRTDLDTEAFF. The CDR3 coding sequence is TGTGCCAGCAGGACAGACTTGGACACTGAAGCTTTCTTT.

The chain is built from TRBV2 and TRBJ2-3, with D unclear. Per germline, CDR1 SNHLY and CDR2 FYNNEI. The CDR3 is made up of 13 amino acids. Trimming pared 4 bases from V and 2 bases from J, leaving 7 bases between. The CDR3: CASSAPFTDTQYF. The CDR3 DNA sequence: TGTGCCAGCAGTGCGCCCTTCACAGATACGCAGTATTTT.

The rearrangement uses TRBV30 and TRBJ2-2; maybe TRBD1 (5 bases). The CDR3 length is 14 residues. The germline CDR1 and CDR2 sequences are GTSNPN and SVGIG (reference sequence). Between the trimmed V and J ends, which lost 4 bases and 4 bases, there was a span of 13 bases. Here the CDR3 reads CAWIGAGSTGELFF. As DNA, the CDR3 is TGTGCCTGGATTGGAGCAGGGTCCACCGGGGAGCTGTTTTTT.

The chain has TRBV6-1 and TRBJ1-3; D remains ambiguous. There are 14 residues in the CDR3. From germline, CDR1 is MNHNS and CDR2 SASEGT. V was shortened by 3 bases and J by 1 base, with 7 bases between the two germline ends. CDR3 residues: CASSDRNSGNTIYF. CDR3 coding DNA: TGTGCCAGCAGTGACAGAAATTCTGGAAACACCATATATTTT.

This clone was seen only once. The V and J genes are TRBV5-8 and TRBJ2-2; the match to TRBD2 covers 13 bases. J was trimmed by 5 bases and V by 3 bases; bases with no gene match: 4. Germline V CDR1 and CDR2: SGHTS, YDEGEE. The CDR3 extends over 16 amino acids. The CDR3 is CASSWTSGSGTGELFF. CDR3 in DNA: TGTGCCAGCAGCTGGACTAGCGGGAGTGGTACCGGGGAGCTGTTTTTT.

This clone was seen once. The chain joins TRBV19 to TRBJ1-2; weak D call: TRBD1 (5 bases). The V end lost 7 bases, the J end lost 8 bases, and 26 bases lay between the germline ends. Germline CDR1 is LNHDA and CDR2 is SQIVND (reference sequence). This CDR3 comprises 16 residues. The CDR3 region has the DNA TGTGCCAGTACCCCAGGGAGGCGGGGAATGGGATTCGGCTACACCTTC. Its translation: CASTPGRRGMGFGYTF.

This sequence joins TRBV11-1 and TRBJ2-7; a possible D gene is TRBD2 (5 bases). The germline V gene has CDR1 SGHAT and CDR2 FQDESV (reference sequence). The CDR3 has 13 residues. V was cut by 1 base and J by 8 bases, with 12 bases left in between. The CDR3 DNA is TGTGCCAGCAGCTTAGAGGCGCGGGTCCAGCAGTACTTC. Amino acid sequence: CASSLEARVQQYF.

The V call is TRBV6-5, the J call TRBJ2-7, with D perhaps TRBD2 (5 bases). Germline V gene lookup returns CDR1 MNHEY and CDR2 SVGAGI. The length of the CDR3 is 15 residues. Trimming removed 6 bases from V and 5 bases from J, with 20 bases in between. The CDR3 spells CASSVEAGGSHEQYF. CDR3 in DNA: TGTGCCAGCAGCGTCGAAGCAGGCGGGTCCCACGAGCAGTACTTC.

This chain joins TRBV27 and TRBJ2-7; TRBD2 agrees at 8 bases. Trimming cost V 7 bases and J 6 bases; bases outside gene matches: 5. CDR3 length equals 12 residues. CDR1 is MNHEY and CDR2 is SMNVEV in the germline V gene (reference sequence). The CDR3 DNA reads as TGTGCCAGCAAAACCGGGACTAGCGAGCAGTACTTC. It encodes CASKTGTSEQYF.

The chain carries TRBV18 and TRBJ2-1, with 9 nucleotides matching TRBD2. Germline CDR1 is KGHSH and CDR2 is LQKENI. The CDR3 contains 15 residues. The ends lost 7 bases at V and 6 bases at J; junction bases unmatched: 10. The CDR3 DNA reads TGTGCCAGCTTCGCGGGGGGGGACCTCTTCAATGAGCAGTTCTTC. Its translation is CASFAGGDLFNEQFF.

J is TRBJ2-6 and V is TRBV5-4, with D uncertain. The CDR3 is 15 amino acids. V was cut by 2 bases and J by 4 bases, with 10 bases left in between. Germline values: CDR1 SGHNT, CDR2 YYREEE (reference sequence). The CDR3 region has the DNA TGTGCCAGCAGCTTTTGGGCCCTCGGGGCCAACGTCCTGACTTTC. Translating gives CASSFWALGANVLTF.

The CDR3 loop is CASSLGAIGDYGYTF. CDR3 nucleotide sequence: TGCGCCAGCAGCTTGGGAGCGATCGGGGACTATGGCTACACCTTC. The rearrangement uses TRBV5-1 and TRBJ1-2; D gene uncertain. V lost 0 bases to trimming and J lost 3 bases, with 12 bases between them. Germline CDR1 and CDR2: SGHRS and YFSETQ. CDR3 length: 15 residues.